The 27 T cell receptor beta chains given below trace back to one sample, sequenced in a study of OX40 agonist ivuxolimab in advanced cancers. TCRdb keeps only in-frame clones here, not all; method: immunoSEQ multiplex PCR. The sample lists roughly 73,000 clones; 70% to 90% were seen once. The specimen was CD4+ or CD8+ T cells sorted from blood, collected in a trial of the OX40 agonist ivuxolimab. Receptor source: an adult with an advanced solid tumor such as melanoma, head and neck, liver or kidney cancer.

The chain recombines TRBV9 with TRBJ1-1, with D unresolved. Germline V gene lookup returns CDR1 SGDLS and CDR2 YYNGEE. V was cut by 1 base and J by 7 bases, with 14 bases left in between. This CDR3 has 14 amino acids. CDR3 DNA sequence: TGTGCCAGCAGCGTATCATTATTTGGGATTGAAGCTTTCTTT. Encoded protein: CASSVSLFGIEAFF.

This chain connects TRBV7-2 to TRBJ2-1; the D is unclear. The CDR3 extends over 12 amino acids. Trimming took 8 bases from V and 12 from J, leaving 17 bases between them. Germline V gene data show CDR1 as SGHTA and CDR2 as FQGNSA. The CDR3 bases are TGTGCCAGCTCGCGCGCCCAGCCGGCGCAGTTCTTC. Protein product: CASSRAQPAQFF.

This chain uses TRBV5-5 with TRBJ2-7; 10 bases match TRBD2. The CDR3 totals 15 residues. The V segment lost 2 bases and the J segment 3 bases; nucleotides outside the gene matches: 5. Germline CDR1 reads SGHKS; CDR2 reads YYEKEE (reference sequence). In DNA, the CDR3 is TGTGCCAGCAGCTTAGGACTAGCGGACTACTACGAGCAGTACTTC. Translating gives CASSLGLADYYEQYF.

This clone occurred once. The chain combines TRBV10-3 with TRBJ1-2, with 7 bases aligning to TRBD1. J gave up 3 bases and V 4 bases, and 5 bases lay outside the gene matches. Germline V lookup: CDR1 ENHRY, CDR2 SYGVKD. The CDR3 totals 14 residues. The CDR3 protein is CAISGDRIDYGYTF. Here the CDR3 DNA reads TGTGCCATCAGTGGGGACAGAATAGACTATGGCTACACCTTC.

The CDR3 bases are TGTGCCTGGAGGCCCGGGACAGTTAACACCGGGGAGCTGTTTTTT. It specifies CAWRPGTVNTGELFF. This rearrangement joins TRBV30 to TRBJ2-2; TRBD1 agrees at 7 bases. This CDR3 has 15 residues. The V gene end was trimmed by 3 bases and the J gene end by 2 bases; junction bases not matched to a gene: 6. Germline V CDR1 and CDR2: GTSNPN, SVGIG (reference sequence).

The CDR3 DNA reads TGTGCCTGGAGTTCGAGGGGGGGCACCGGGGAGCTGTTTTTT. The encoded protein is CAWSSRGGTGELFF. V is TRBV30 and J is TRBJ2-2; a possible D gene is TRBD2 (7 bases). This CDR3 has 14 residues. Germline V gene data show CDR1 as GTSNPN and CDR2 as SVGIG (reference sequence). Trimming took 2 bases from V and 4 from J, leaving 11 bases between them.

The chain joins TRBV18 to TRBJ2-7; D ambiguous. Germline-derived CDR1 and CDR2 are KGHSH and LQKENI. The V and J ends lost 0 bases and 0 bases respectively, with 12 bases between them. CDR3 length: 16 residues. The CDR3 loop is CASSPPGSPNSYEQYF. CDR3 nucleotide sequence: TGTGCCAGCTCACCACCGGGAAGCCCCAACTCCTACGAGCAGTACTTC.

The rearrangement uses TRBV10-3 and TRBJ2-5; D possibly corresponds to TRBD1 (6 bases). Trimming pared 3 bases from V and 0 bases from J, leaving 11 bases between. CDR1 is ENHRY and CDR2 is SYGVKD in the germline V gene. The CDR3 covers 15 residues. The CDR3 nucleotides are TGTGCCATCAGTGATCCGGGACAAGACCAAGAGACCCAGTACTTC. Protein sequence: CAISDPGQDQETQYF.

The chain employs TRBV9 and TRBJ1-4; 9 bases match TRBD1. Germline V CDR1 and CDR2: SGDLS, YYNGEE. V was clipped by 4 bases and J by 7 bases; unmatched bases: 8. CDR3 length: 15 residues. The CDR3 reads CASSPGQGRGEKLFF. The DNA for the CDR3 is TGTGCCAGCAGCCCCGGACAGGGGCGAGGTGAAAAACTGTTTTTT.

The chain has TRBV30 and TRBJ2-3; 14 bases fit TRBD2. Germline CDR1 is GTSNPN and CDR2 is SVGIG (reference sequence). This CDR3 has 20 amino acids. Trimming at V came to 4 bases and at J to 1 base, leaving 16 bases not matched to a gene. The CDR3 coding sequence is TGTGCCTGGATTTCGCGGGTCGGACTAGCGGGGGGCCGACGCACAGATACGCAGTATTTT. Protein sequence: CAWISRVGLAGGRRTDTQYF.

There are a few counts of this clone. The CDR3 region is CASSSSGTGELFF. The DNA for the CDR3 is TGTGCCAGCAGCTCCTCGGGCACCGGGGAGCTGTTTTTT. The chain has TRBV7-3 and TRBJ2-2; D remains unclear. The V gene's germline CDR1 is SGHTA and CDR2 FQGTGA. The CDR3 spans 13 residues. V was clipped by 4 bases and J by 4 bases, with 7 bases between them. The variable domain in full, with the rest retrieved from reference TRBV7-3 and TRBJ2-2, is GAGVSQTPSNKVTEKGKYVELRCDPISGHTALYWYRQSLGQGPEFLIYFQGTGAADDSGLPNDRFFAVRPEGSVSTLKIQRTERGDSAVYLCASSSSGTGELFFGEGSRLTVL.

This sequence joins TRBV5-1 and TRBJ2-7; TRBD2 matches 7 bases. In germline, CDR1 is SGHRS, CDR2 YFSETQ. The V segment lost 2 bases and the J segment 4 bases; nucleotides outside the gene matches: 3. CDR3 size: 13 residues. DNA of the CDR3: TGCGCCAGCAGCTTCGGGCGGGAGTACGAGCAGTACTTC. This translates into CASSFGREYEQYF.

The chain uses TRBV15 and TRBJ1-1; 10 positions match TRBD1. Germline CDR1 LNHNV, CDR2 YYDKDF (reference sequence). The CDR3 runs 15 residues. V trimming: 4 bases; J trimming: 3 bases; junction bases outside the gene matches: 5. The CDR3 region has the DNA TGTGCCACCAGCACCGGACAGGGGGTCGACACTGAAGCTTTCTTT. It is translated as CATSTGQGVDTEAFF.

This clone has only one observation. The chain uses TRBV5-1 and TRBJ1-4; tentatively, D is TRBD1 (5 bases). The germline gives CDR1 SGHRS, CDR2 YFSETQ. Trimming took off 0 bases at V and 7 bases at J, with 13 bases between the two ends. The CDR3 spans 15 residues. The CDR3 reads CASSLVGTRGEKLFF. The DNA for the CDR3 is TGCGCCAGCAGCTTGGTTGGGACTCGGGGTGAAAAACTGTTTTTT.

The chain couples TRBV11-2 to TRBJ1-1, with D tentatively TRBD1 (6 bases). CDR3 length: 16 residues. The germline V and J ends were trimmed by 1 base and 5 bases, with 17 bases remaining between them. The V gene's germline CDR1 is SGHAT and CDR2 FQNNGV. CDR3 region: CASSLVIPGGGTEAFF. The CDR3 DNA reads TGTGCCAGCAGCTTAGTTATCCCGGGAGGGGGGACTGAAGCTTTCTTT.

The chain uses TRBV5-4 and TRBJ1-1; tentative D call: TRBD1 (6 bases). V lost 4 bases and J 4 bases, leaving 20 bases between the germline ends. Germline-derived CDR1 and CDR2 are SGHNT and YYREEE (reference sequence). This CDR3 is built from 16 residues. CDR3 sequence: CASSQGAGARGTEAFF. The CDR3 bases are TGTGCCAGCAGCCAAGGCGCGGGGGCGAGGGGCACTGAAGCTTTCTTT.

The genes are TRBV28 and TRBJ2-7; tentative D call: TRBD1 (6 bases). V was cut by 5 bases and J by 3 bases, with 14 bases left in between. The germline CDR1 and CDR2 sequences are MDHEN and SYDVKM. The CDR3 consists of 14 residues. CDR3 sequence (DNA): TGTGCCAGCAGTCTGCCGGGACACAGCTACGAGCAGTACTTC. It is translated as CASSLPGHSYEQYF.

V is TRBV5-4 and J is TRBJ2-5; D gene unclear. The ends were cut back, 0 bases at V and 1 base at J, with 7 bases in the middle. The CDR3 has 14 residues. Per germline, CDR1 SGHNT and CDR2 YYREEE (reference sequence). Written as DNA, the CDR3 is TGTGCCAGCAGCTTGGCCCCGGGCCAAGAGACCCAGTACTTC. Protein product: CASSLAPGQETQYF. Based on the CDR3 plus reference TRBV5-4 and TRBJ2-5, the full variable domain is ETGVTQSPTHLIKTRGQQVTLRCSSQSGHNTVSWYQQALGQGPQFIFQYYREEENGRGNFPPRFSGLQFPNYSSELNVNALELDDSALYLCASSLAPGQETQYFGPGTRLLVL.

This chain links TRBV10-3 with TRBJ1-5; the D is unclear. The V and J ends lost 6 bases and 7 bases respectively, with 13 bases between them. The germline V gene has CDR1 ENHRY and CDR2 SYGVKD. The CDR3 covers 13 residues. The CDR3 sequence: CAIRDGVGQPQHF. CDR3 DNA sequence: TGTGCCATCAGGGACGGGGTTGGGCAGCCCCAGCATTTT.

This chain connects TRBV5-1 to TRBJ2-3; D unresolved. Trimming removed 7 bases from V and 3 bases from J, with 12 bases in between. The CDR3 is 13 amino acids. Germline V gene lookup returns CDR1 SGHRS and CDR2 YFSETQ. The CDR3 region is CASLEDGTDTQYF. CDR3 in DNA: TGCGCCAGCCTCGAGGATGGGACAGATACGCAGTATTTT.

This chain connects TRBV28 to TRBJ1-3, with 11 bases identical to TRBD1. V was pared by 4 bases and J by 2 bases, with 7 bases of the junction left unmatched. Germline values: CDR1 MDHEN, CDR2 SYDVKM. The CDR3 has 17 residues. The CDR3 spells CASSSLGTGGTGNTIYF. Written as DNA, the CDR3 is TGTGCCAGCAGTTCTTTGGGGACAGGGGGGACTGGAAACACCATATATTTT.

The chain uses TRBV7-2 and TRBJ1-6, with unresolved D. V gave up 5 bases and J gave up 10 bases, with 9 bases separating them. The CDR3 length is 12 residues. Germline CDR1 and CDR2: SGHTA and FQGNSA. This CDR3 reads CASSRPYSPLHF. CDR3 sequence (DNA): TGTGCCAGCAGCCGTCCTTACTCACCCCTCCACTTT.

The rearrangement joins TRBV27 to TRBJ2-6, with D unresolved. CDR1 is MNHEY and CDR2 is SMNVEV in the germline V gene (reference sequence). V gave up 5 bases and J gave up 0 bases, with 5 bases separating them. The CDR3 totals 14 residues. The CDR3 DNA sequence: TGTGCCAGCAGTAAGGGCTCTGGGGCCAACGTCCTGACTTTC. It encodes CASSKGSGANVLTF.

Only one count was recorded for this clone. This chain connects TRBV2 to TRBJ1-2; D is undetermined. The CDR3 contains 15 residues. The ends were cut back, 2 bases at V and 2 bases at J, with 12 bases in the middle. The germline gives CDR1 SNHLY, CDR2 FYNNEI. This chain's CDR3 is CASSEQPANNYGYTF. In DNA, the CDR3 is TGTGCCAGCAGTGAACAGCCGGCAAACAACTATGGCTACACCTTC.

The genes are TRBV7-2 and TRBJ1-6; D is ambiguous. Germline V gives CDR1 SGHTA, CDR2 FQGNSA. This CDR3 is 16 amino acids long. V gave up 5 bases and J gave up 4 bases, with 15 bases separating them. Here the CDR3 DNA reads TGTGCCAGCAGCCGAGAGGAGGCGTCTTATAATTCACCCCTCCACTTT. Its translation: CASSREEASYNSPLHF.

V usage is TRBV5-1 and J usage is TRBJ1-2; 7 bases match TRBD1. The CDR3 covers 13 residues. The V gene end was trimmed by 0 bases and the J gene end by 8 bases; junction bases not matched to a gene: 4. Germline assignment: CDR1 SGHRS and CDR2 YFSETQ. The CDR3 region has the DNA TGCGCCAGCAGCTTGGGACAGGGACCCGGCTACACCTTC. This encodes CASSLGQGPGYTF.

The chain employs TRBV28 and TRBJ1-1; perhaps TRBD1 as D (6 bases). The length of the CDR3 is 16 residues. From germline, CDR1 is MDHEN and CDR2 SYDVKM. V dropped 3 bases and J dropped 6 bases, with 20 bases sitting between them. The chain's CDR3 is CASSFNQGRLFPEAFF. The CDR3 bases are TGTGCCAGCAGTTTTAATCAGGGGCGACTGTTCCCTGAAGCTTTCTTT.